This T cell receptor beta chain was sequenced in a study of cytomegalovirus exposure and HLA in healthy donors. Whole-study findings and limits: Cytomegalovirus status was reportedly diagnosed by the classifier with high sensitivity and specificity. Researchers reported from a later analysis that most CMV-associated TCR beta chains appeared HLA-restricted.

Notes on this clone: Its antigen is as yet unknown.

CDR1 is SGDLS, CDR2 YYNGEE, per germline. The CDR3 is made up of 14 amino acids. With 4 bases removed from V and 3 bases from J, the gap between germline ends came to 12 bases. Primers included in the PCR were 60 Vbeta and 13 Jbeta primers. Method: immunoSEQ multiplex PCR; TCRdb's copy keeps in-frame clones and lacks some. The sample shows 60,000 to 90,000 clones, approximately 67% of them seen only once. What was sequenced was PBMCs. The receptor was derived from a man between 35 and 55 years old in good health and CMV-seropositive. V usage is TRBV9 and J usage is TRBJ2-3; TRBD2 is a possible D gene (6 bases). As DNA, the CDR3 is TGTGCCAGCAGCTCCGGGACTCCTACAGATACGCAGTATTTT. It yields the protein CASSSGTPTDTQYF.